This TCR beta chain was sequenced during a study of regulatory T cells in long-lasting Graves disease. General study findings and limits: There was favoring of TRBV28, TRBJ1-2 and TRBJ2-5 in persistent disease.

Time point specified: newly diagnosed GD, antithyroid drugs for less than 3 months. The TCR library was made from RNA extracted from PBMCs. Of note for this clonotype: Its matching antigen is unknown.

With iRepertoire HTBI primers and Arm-PCR of CDR3 regions, TCR beta libraries were built. Using its own MiXCR run on the multiplex PCR reads, TCRdb lists one record per CDR3 protein. The data contain about 440,000 distinct CDR3 sequences, more than 12% of them singletons. There are 13 residues in the CDR3. V lost 1 base, J lost 6 bases, and 10 bases lay in between. The germline CDR1 and CDR2 sequences are DFQATT and SNEGSKA (reference sequence). The same sample was also used in a study of T cells in Graves' hyperthyroidism and ophthalmopathy.

The receptor was isolated from a woman under 40 with Graves disease. The sequencing here drew on peripheral blood mononuclear cells (PBMCs), taken at new diagnosis, from a patient treated with antithyroid drugs. The chain links TRBV20-1 to TRBJ2-1; D possibly corresponds to TRBD1 (5 bases). The CDR3 nucleotides are TGCAGTGCTAGAGCCCAGGGAATCAATGAGCAGTTCTTC. It encodes CSARAQGINEQFF.